This TCR beta chain was obtained from a study of CD4+ T cells in melanoma. Profiling relied on immunoSEQ multiplex PCR, and the TCRdb table lists in-frame clones only, not all of them. The sample holds around 55,000 clones; almost 70% are singletons and the top ten take approximately 5%. Per germline, CDR1 MNHEY and CDR2 SMNVEV (reference sequence). There are 15 residues in the CDR3. Trimming cost V 6 bases and J 2 bases, with 15 bases left between them. The genes are TRBV27 and TRBJ2-3; no clear D. The sequence derives from a human donor with melanoma. Sample: tumor tissue. The CDR3 DNA follows: TGTGCCAGCAGGCCAGGTTTTGCCCCCACAGATACGCAGTATTTT. The encoded protein is CASRPGFAPTDTQYF.